This T cell receptor (beta chain) was identified during a study of PD-1 blockade in classical Hodgkin lymphoma. Study information: Every 2 weeks, patients had 3 mg/kg nivolumab intravenously.

Points on this clone: Its antigen is currently unknown.

Time point noted: cycle 4 day 1 (C4D1), after about 6 weeks of nivolumab. Each of the patients experienced relapse following autologous stem cell transplantation, and their brentuximab vedotin exposure differed. The CDR3 sequence is 12 residues long. CDR1 is LNHDA, CDR2 SQIVND, per germline (reference sequence). The ends lost 4 bases at V and 15 bases at J; junction bases unmatched: 9. Libraries were prepared by immunoSEQ multiplex PCR; TCRdb keeps only in-frame clonotypes and omits some of them. This table holds roughly 90,000 clones, 83% found once. Whole-study findings and limits: Significantly greater TCR diversity emerged by C4D1 in CD4+ cells but not CD8+ cells. Baseline diversity in complete responders resembled that of newly diagnosed patients.

The V call is TRBV19, the J call TRBJ2-1; 7 nucleotides align to TRBD2. Material: peripheral blood mononuclear cells (PBMCs), obtained before the fourth cycle of nivolumab. This sequence originates from a human donor with classical Hodgkin lymphoma. As DNA, the CDR3 is TGTGCCAGTAGTACTGGCGGGAGTCGGGCGTTCTTC. Protein: CASSTGGSRAFF.